Listed here are 5 T cell receptor beta chains from one sample, sequenced in a study of OX40 agonist ivuxolimab in advanced cancers. Clones were read by immunoSEQ multiplex PCR, and TCRdb kept only the in-frame ones, dropping some. This table holds some 62,000 clones, more than 85% found once. This sample comprised CD4+ or CD8+ T cells sorted from blood, obtained in a trial of the OX40 agonist ivuxolimab. Receptor source: an adult with an advanced solid tumor such as melanoma, head and neck, liver or kidney cancer.

The CDR3 protein is CSVEDRDDEQFF. Written as DNA, the CDR3 is TGCAGCGTGGAGGACAGGGACGATGAGCAGTTCTTC. The chain has TRBV29-1 and TRBJ2-1, with 8 bases lining up with TRBD1. V shed 6 bases and J 8 bases; nucleotides not matched to a gene: 6. The CDR3 length is 12 residues. The germline V gene has CDR1 SQVTM and CDR2 ANQGSEA.

The gene calls are TRBV2 and TRBJ2-2, with D perhaps TRBD1 (8 bases). This CDR3 comprises 17 residues. CDR1 and CDR2 from the germline V gene are SNHLY and FYNNEI. With 5 bases removed from V and 5 bases from J, the gap between germline ends came to 21 bases. The CDR3 nucleotides are TGTGCCAGCAGTACCCCTTCTGGACAGGGAGGGACCGGGGAGCTGTTTTTT. Translation gives CASSTPSGQGGTGELFF.

Worth noting for this clone: This same CDR3 is encoded by further DNA sequences in the sample. The rearrangement uses TRBV7-9 and TRBJ2-5; TRBD1 aligns across 7 bases. Germline V gene sequence: CDR1 SEHNR, CDR2 FQNEAQ (reference sequence). CDR3 length: 15 amino acids. V lost 3 bases to trimming and J lost 2 bases; unmatched junction nucleotides: 6. In nucleotides, the CDR3 is TGTGCCAGCAGCTTTCGACAGGGCCGACAAGAGACCCAGTACTTC. It yields the protein CASSFRQGRQETQYF.

The gene calls are TRBV19 and TRBJ1-2; 7 positions match TRBD1. V was pared by 1 base and J by 3 bases, with 8 bases of the junction left unmatched. This CDR3 spans 16 amino acids. Germline lookup yields CDR1 LNHDA and CDR2 SQIVND (reference sequence). The CDR3 here is CASSIVSGTADYGYTF. CDR3 nucleotides: TGTGCCAGTAGTATAGTCTCCGGGACAGCGGACTATGGCTACACCTTC.

The chain carries TRBV28 and TRBJ2-1; D ambiguous. The CDR3 length is 12 residues. The ends were cut back, 2 bases at V and 8 bases at J, with 7 bases in the middle. The germline CDR1 and CDR2 sequences are MDHEN and SYDVKM. Here the CDR3 reads CASSLISYEQFF. In DNA, the CDR3 is TGTGCCAGCAGTTTAATATCCTATGAGCAGTTCTTC.